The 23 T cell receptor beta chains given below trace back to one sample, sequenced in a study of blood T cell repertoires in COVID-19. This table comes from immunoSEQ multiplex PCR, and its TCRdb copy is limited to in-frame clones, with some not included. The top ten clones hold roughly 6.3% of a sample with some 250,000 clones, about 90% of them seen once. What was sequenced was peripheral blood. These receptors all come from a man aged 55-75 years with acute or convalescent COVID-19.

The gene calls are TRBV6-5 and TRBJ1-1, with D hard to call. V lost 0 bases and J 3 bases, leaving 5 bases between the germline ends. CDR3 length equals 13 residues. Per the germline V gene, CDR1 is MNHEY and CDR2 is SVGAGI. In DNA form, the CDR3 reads TGTGCCAGCAGTTACTCCCGGGACACTGAAGCTTTCTTT. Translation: CASSYSRDTEAFF.

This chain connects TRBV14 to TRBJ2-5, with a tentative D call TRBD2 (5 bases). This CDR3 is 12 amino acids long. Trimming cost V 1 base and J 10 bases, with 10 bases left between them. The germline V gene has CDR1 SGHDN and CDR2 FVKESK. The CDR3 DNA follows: TGTGCCAGCAGCCAAGTAAACCGGGACCAGTACTTC. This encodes CASSQVNRDQYF.

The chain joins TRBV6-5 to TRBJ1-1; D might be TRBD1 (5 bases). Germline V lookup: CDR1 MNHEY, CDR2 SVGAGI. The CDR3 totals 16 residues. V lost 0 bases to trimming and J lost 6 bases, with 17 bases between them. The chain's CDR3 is CASSYSGDGGSAEAFF. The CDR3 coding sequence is TGTGCCAGCAGTTACTCGGGGGACGGGGGTTCCGCTGAAGCTTTCTTT.

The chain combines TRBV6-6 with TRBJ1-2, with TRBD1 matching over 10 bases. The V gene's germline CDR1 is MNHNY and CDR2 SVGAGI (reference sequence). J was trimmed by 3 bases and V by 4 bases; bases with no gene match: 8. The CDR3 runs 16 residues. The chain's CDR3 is CASSSKDRGGDYGYTF. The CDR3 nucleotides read TGTGCCAGCAGTTCCAAGGACAGGGGGGGAGACTATGGCTACACCTTC.

For the CDR3, the DNA is TGTGCCAGCAGCCGGACAGGGGAGAGGTCACCCCTCCACTTT. Translating it yields CASSRTGERSPLHF. This sequence joins TRBV28 and TRBJ1-6; 9 nucleotides align to TRBD1. The J segment lost 10 bases and the V segment lost 6 bases, leaving 7 bases of the junction unmatched. This CDR3 comprises 14 residues. Germline V gives CDR1 MDHEN, CDR2 SYDVKM.

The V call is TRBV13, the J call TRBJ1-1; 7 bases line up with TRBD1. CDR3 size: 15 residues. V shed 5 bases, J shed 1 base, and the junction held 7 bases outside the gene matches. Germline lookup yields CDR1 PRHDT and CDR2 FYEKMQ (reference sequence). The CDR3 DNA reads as TGTGCCAGCAGCCGAAACAGGGGCTCGAACACTGAAGCTTTCTTT. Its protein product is CASSRNRGSNTEAFF.

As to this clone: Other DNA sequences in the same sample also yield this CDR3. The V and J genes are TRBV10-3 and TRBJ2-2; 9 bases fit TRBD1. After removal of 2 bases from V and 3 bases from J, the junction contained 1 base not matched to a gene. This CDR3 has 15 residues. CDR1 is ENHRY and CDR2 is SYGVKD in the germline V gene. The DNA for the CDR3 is TGTGCCATCAGTGAGCGGACAGGGGACACCGGGGAGCTGTTTTTT. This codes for CAISERTGDTGELFF.

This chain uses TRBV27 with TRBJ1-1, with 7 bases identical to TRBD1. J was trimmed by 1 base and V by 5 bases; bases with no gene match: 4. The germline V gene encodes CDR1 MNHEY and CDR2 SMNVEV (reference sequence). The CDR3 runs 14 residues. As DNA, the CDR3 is TGTGCCAGCAGTGTGACAGGGAGGAACACTGAAGCTTTCTTT. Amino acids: CASSVTGRNTEAFF.

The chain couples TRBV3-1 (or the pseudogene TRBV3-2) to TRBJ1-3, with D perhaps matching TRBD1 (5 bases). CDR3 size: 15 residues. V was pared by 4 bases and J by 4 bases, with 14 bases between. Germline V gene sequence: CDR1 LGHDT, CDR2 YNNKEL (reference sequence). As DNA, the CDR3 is TGTGCCAGCAGCCCTAGGAGGGGAGGAGGAAACACCATATATTTT. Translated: CASSPRRGGGNTIYF.

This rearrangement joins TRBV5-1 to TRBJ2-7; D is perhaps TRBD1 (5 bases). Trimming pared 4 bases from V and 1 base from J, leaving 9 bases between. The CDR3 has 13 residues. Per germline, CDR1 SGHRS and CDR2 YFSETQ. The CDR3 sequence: CASSLDTSYEQYF. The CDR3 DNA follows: TGCGCCAGCAGCCTGGACACATCCTACGAGCAGTACTTC. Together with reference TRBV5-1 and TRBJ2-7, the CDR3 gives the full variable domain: KAGVTQTPRYLIKTRGQQVTLSCSPISGHRSVSWYQQTPGQGLQFLFEYFSETQRNKGNFPGRFSGRQFSNSRSEMNVSTLELGDSALYLCASSLDTSYEQYFGPGTRLTVT.

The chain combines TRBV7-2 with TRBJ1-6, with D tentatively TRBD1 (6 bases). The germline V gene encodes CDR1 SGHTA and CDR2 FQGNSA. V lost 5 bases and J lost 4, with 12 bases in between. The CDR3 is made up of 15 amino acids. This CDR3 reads CASSPGQPYNSPLHF. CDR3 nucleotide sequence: TGTGCCAGCAGCCCAGGACAGCCATATAATTCACCCCTCCACTTT.

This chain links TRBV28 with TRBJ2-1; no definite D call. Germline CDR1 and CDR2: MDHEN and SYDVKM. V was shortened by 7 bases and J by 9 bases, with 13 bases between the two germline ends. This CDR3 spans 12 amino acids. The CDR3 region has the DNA TGTGCCAGCAAATTGGAGCGTACTGAGCAGTTCTTC. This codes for CASKLERTEQFF.

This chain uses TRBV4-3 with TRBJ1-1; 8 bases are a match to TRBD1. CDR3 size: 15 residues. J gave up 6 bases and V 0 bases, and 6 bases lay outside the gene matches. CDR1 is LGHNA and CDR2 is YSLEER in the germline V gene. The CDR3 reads CASSQEEGQGAEAFF. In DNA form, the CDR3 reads TGCGCCAGCAGCCAAGAAGAAGGACAGGGCGCTGAAGCTTTCTTT.

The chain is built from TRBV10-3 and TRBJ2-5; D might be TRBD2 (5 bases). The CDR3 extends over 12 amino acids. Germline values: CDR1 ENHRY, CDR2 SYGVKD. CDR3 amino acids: CAVAEAGKTQYF. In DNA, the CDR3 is TGTGCGGTCGCGGAGGCCGGGAAGACCCAGTACTTC.

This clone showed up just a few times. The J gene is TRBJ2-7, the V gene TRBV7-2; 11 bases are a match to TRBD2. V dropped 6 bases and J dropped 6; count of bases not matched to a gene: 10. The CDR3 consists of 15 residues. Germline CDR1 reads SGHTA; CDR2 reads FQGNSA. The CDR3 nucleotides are TGTGCCAGCAGGGACACTAGCGGGAGTCGAGGCGAGCAGTACTTC. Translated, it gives CASRDTSGSRGEQYF.

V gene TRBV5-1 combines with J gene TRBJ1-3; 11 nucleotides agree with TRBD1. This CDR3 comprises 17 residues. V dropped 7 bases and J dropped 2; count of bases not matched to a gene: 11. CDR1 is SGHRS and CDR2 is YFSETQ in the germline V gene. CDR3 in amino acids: CASSDGQGAAAGNTIYF. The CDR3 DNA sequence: TGCGCCAGCTCTGACGGACAGGGGGCGGCTGCTGGAAACACCATATATTTT.

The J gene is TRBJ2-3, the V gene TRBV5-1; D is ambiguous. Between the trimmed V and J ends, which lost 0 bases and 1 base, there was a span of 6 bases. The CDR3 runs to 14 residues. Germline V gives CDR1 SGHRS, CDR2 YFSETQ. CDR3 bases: TGCGCCAGCAGCTTGGTCTATGGCACAGATACGCAGTATTTT. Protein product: CASSLVYGTDTQYF.

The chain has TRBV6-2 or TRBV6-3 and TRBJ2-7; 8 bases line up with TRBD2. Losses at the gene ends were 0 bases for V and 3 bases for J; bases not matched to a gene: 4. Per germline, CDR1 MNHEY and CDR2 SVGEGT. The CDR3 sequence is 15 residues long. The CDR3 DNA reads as TGTGCCAGCAGTTACTCGGGACTAGTGGGCTACGAGCAGTACTTC. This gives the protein CASSYSGLVGYEQYF.

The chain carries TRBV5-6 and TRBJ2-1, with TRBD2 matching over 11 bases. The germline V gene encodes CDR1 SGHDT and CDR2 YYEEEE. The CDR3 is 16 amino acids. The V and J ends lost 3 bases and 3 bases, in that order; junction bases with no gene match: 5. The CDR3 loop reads CASSWGLAENYNEQFF. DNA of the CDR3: TGTGCCAGCAGCTGGGGACTAGCGGAGAACTACAATGAGCAGTTCTTC.

DNA for the CDR3: TGTGCCAGCTCCCTTGGGACAGGGAGTAGCACAGATACGCAGTATTTT. Amino acid sequence: CASSLGTGSSTDTQYF. The J gene is TRBJ2-3, the V gene TRBV18; 9 bases agree with TRBD1. Germline-derived CDR1 and CDR2 are KGHSH and LQKENI. This CDR3 comprises 16 residues. V shed 6 bases, J shed 0 bases, and the junction held 7 bases outside the gene matches.

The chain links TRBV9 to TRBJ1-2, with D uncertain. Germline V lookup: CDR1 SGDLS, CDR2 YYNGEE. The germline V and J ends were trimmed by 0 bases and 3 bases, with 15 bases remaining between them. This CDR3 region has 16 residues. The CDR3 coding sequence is TGTGCCAGCAGCGTAGGTGAGGGCAGACACGACTATGGCTACACCTTC. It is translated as CASSVGEGRHDYGYTF.

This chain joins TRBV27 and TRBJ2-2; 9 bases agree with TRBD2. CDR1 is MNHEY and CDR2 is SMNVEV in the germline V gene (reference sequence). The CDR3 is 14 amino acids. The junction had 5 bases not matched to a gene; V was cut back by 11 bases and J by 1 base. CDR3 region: CACRLAVNTGELFF. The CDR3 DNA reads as TGTGCCTGCCGACTAGCGGTGAACACCGGGGAGCTGTTTTTT.

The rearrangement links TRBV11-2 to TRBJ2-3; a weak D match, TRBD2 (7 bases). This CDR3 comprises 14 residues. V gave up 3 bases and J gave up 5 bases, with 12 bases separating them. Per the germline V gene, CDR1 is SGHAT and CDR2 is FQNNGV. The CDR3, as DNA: TGTGCCAGCAGCTTGCGGGGGACAATAGATACGCAGTATTTT. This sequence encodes CASSLRGTIDTQYF.